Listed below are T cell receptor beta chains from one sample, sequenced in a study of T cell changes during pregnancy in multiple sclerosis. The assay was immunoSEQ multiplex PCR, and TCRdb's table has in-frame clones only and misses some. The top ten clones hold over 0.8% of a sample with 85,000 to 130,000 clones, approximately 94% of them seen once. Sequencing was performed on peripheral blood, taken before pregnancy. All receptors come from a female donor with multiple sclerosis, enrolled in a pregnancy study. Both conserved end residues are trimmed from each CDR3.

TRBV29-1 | SVDQGGYGYT
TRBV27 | ASNLSGTGVGYEQY
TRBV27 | ASSLGLSYEQY
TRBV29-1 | SVRDRAASNEQF
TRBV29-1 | SVGRETGELF
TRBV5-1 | ASSLGPAGDADTQY
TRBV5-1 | ASSFRDSNTDTQY
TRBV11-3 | ASQGEPGAEAF
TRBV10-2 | ASSSPGSETQY
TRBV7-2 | ASSLMKLAGRNEQF
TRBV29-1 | SATGSPYEQY